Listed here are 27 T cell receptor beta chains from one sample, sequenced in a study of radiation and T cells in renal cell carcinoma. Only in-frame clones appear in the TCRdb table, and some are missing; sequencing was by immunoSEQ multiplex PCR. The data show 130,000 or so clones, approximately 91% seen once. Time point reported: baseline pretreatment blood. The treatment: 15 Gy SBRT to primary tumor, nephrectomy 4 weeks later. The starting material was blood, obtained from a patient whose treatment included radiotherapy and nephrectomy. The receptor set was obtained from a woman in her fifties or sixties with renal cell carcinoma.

The CDR3, as DNA: TGTGCCAGCAGCTTGGCTTGGGCGGCAGATACGCAGTATTTT. This codes for CASSLAWAADTQYF. The V call is TRBV5-6, the J call TRBJ2-3, with D hard to call. The V gene lost 0 bases and the J gene lost 4 bases, with 9 bases spanning the gap. This CDR3 is 14 amino acids long. Germline V gives CDR1 SGHDT, CDR2 YYEEEE.

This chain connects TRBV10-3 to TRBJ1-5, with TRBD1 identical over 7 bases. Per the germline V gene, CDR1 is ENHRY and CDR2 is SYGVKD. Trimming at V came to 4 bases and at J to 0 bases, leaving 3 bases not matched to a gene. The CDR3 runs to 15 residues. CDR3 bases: TGTGCCATCAGTGTGACAGGGAATAGCAATCAGCCCCAGCATTTT. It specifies CAISVTGNSNQPQHF.

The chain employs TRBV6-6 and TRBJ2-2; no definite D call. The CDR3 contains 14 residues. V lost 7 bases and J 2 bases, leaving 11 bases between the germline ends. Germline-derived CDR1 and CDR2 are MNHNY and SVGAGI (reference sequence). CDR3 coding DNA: TGTGCCAGCAATTTACGGATTAACACCGGGGAGCTGTTTTTT. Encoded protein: CASNLRINTGELFF.

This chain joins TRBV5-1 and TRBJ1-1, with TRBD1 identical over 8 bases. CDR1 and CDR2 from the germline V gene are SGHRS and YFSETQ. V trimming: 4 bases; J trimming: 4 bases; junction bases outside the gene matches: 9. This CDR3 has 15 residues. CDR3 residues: CASSPETGVSTEAFF. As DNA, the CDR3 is TGCGCCAGCAGCCCGGAGACAGGGGTGAGCACTGAAGCTTTCTTT.

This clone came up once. CDR3 sequence: CASSEVFPGTDTQYF. The CDR3 bases are TGTGCCAGCAGTGAGGTGTTCCCGGGGACAGATACGCAGTATTTT. The chain combines TRBV25-1 with TRBJ2-3; a possible D gene is TRBD2 (5 bases). This CDR3 contains 15 residues. V was clipped by 3 bases and J by 3 bases, with 13 bases between them. Germline CDR1 is MGHDK and CDR2 is SYGVNS. The whole variable domain, filled in from reference TRBV25-1 and TRBJ2-3, reads EADIYQTPRYLVIGTGKKITLECSQTMGHDKMYWYQQDPGMELHLIHYSYGVNSTEKGDLSSESTVSRIRTEHFPLTLESARPSHTSQYLCASSEVFPGTDTQYFGPGTRLTVL.

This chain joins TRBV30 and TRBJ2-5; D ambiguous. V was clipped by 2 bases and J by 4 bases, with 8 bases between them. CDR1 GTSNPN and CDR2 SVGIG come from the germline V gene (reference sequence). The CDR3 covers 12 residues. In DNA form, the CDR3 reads TGTGCCTGGAGTATGGTATCAGAGACCCAGTACTTC. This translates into CAWSMVSETQYF.

CDR3 region: CASRSGTGYIEQYF. The CDR3 coding sequence is TGTGCCAGCAGATCCGGGACAGGGTACATCGAGCAGTACTTC. V gene TRBV6-5 combines with J gene TRBJ2-7, with 9 bases fitting TRBD1. Germline V gives CDR1 MNHEY, CDR2 SVGAGI. This CDR3 comprises 14 residues. J gave up 6 bases and V 6 bases, and 9 bases lay outside the gene matches.

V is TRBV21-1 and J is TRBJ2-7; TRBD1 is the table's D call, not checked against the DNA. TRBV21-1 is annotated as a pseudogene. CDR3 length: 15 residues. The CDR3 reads CASRKVDKITYEQYF. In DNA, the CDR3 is TGTGCCAGCAGAAAGGTGGACAAGATCACCTACGAGCAGTACTTC.

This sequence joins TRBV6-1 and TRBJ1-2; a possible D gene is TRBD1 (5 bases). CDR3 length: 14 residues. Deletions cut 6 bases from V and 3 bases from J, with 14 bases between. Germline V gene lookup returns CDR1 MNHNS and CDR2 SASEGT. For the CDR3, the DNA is TGTGCCAGCAGACCGGGGCCCCCCGACTATGGCTACACCTTC. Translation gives CASRPGPPDYGYTF.

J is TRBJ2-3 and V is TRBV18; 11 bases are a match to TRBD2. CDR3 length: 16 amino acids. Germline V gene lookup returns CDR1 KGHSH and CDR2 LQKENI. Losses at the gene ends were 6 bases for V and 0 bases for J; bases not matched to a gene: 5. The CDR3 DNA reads TGTGCCAGCTCCCCTAGCGGGGGGCGAAGCACAGATACGCAGTATTTT. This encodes CASSPSGGRSTDTQYF.

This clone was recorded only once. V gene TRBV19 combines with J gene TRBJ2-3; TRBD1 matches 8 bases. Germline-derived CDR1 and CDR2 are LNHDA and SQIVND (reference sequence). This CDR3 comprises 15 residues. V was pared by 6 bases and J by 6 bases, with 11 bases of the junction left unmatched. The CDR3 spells CASSETGTGQDTQYF. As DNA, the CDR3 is TGTGCCAGTAGCGAGACCGGGACAGGACAGGATACGCAGTATTTT.

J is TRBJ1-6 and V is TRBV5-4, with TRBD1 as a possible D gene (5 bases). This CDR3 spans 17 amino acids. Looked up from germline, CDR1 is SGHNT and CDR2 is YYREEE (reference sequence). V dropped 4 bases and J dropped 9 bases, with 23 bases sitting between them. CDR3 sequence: CASSPGQVARVGSPLHF. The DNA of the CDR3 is TGTGCCAGCAGCCCGGGGCAGGTCGCCAGGGTGGGTTCACCCCTCCACTTT.

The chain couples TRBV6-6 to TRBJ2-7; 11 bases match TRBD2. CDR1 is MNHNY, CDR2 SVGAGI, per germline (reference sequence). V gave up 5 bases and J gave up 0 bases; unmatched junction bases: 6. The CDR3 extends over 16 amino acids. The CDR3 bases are TGTGCCAGCAGTGCACCGGGACTAGCGGCCTCCTACGAGCAGTACTTC. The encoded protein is CASSAPGLAASYEQYF.

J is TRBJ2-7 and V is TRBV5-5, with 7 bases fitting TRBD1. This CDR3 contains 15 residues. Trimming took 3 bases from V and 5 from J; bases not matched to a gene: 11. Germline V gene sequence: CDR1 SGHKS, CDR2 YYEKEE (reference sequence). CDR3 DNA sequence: TGTGCCAGCAGCTGGGATCGGACAGGAAGGCACGAGCAGTACTTC. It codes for CASSWDRTGRHEQYF. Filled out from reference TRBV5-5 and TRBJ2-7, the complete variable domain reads DAGVTQSPTHLIKTRGQQVTLRCSPISGHKSVSWYQQVLGQGPQFIFQYYEKEERGRGNFPDRFSARQFPNYSSELNVNALLLGDSALYLCASSWDRTGRHEQYFGPGTRLTVT.

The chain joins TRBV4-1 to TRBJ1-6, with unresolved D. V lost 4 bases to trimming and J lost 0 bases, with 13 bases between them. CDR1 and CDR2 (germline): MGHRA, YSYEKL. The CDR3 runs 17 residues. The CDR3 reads CASSPSRAGSYNSPLHF. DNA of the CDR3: TGCGCCAGCAGCCCCTCTCGGGCGGGCTCCTATAATTCACCCCTCCACTTT.

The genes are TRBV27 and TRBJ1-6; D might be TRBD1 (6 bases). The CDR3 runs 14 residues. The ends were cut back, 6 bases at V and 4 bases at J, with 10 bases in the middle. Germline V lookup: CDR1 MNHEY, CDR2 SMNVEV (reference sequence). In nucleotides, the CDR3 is TGTGCCAGCAGACGCAGGGGATATAATTCACCCCTCCACTTT. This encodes CASRRRGYNSPLHF.

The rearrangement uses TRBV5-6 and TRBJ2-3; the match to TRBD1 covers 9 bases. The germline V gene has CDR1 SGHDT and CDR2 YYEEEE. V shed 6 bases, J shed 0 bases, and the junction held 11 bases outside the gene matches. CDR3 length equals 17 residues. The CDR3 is CASKLAQGALSTDTQYF. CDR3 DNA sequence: TGTGCCAGCAAGTTAGCACAGGGGGCTCTGAGCACAGATACGCAGTATTTT.

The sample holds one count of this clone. CDR3 sequence reads: CASSSAGGYSNQPQHF. The CDR3 bases are TGTGCCAGCAGTTCAGCAGGAGGGTATAGCAATCAGCCCCAGCATTTT. The rearrangement links TRBV6-5 to TRBJ1-5; no reliable D call. Trimming left V 4 bases short and J 0 bases short, with 13 bases between. The CDR3 is made up of 16 amino acids. Germline lookup yields CDR1 MNHEY and CDR2 SVGAGI.

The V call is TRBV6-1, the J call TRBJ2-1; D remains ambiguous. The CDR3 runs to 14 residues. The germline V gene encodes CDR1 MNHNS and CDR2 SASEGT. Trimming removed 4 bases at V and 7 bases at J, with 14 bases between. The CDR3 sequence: CASSVNNGWNEQFF. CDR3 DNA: TGTGCCAGCAGTGTTAATAACGGATGGAATGAGCAGTTCTTC.

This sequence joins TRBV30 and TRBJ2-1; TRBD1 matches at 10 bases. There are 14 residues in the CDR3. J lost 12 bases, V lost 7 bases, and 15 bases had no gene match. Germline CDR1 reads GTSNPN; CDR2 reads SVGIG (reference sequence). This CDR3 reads CAYSGTGDGRSQFF. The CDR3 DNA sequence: TGTGCCTACTCCGGGACAGGGGACGGACGATCGCAGTTCTTC. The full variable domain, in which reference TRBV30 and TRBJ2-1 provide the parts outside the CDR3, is SQTIHQWPATLVQPVGSPLSLECTVEGTSNPNLYWYRQAAGRGLQLLFYSVGIGQISSEVPQNLSASRPQDRQFILSSKKLLLSDSGFYLCAYSGTGDGRSQFFGPGTRLTVL.

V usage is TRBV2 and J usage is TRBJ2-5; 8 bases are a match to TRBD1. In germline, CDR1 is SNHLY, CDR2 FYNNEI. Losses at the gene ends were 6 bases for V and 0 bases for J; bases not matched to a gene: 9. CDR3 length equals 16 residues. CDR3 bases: TGTGCCAGCAGGCGCACGGGACAGGTGAACCAAGAGACCCAGTACTTC. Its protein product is CASRRTGQVNQETQYF.

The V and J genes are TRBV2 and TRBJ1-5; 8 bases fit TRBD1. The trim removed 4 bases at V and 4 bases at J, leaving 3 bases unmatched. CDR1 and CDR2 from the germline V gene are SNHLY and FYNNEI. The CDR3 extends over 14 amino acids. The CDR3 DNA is TGTGCCAGCAGTGCTCAGGGGGCAAATCAGCCCCAGCATTTT. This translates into CASSAQGANQPQHF.

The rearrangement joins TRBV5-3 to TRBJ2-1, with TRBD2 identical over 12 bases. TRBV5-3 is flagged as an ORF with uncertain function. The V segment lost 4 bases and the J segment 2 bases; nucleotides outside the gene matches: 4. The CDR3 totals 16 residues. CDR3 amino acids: CARSALAGGPYNEQFF. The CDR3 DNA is TGTGCCAGAAGCGCTCTAGCGGGGGGGCCCTACAATGAGCAGTTCTTC.

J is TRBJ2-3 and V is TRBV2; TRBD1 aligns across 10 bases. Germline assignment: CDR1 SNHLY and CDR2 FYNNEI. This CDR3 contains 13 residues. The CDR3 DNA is TGTGTTATAAGGGACAGGGGTGCAGATACGCAGTATTTT. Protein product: CVIRDRGADTQYF. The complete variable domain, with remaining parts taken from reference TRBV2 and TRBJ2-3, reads EPEVTQTPSHQVTQMGQEVILRCVPISNHLYFYWYRQILGQKVEFLVSFYNNEISEKSEIFDDQFSVERPDGSNFTLKIRSTKLEDSAMYFCVIRDRGADTQYFGPGTRLTVL.

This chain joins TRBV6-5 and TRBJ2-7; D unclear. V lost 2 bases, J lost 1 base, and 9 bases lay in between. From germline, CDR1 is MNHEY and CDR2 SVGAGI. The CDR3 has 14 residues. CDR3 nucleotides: TGTGCCAGCAGTTACGGTCAGGCGTCCTACGAGCAGTACTTC. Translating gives CASSYGQASYEQYF.

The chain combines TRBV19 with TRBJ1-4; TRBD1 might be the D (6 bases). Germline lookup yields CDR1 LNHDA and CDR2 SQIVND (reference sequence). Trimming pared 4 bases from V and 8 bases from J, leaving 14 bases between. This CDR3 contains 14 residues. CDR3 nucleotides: TGTGCCAGTAGTACAGGGGAAGGATGGGAAAAACTGTTTTTT. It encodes CASSTGEGWEKLFF.

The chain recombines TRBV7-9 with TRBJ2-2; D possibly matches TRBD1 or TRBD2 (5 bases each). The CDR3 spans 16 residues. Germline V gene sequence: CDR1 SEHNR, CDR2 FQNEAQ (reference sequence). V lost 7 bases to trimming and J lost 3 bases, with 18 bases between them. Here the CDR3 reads CASTPPGLKDTGELFF. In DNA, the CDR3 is TGTGCCAGCACCCCCCCGGGGCTAAAGGACACCGGGGAGCTGTTTTTT.